One and the same sample provided the 14 T cell receptor beta chains below, sequenced in a study of neurological immune-mediated disorders (dated by TCRdb to about 2019). The library was produced with 5' RACE. Sequencing relied on an Illumina HiSeq 2500. TCRdb's own reprocessing of the public reads used fastp at Q25 and MiXCR and kept productive beta chains. For every CDR3 protein sequence, its rows merge into one entry that carries the most common genes and DNA. This sample gives 60,000 or so distinct CDR3 sequences in total; roughly 3.5% of them show up just once. The biggest ten clones account for roughly 7% of the sample. The sequenced sample consisted of PBMCs. These receptors were taken from a woman aged 55 to 70 with multiple sclerosis.

This clonotype was observed at least ten times. V gene TRBV7-9 combines with J gene TRBJ2-1; 10 nucleotides align to TRBD2. CDR1 and CDR2 from the germline V gene are SEHNR and FQNEAQ (reference sequence). With V trimmed by 1 base and J by 9 bases, 9 bases remained unmatched. CDR3 length equals 16 residues. The CDR3 coding sequence is TGTGCCAGCAGCTTAGGTTCCGGACTAGCGGACCTTGAGCAGTTCTTC. Translated: CASSLGSGLADLEQFF.

This clonotype appeared many times. The chain is built from TRBV20-1 and TRBJ2-3; 14 bases match TRBD2. The trim removed 6 bases at V and 3 bases at J, leaving 8 bases unmatched. Germline loops: CDR1 DFQATT, CDR2 SNEGSKA (reference sequence). The CDR3 sequence is 16 residues long. The CDR3 is CSADGLAGGLTDTQYF. DNA of the CDR3: TGCAGTGCGGACGGACTAGCGGGAGGCTTAACAGATACGCAGTATTTT.

This clonotype was counted at least ten times. This chain links TRBV15 with TRBJ1-6; tentatively, D is TRBD1 (6 bases). The CDR3 consists of 16 residues. Germline V gene lookup returns CDR1 LNHNV and CDR2 YYDKDF (reference sequence). The germline V and J ends were trimmed by 0 bases and 8 bases, with 14 bases remaining between them. CDR3 sequence (DNA): TGTGCCACCAGCAGAGAAGGGACATTTGGGGATTCACCCCTCCACTTT. This gives the protein CATSREGTFGDSPLHF.

This clonotype was observed many times. The chain is built from TRBV5-5 and TRBJ2-7, with 7 nucleotides matching TRBD1. J gave up 0 bases and V 4 bases, and 7 bases lay outside the gene matches. The V gene's germline CDR1 is SGHKS and CDR2 YYEKEE (reference sequence). The CDR3 is made up of 15 amino acids. The CDR3 sequence: CASSLDRMDSYEQYF. The CDR3 coding sequence is TGTGCCAGCAGCCTGGACAGGATGGACTCCTACGAGCAGTACTTC. Variable domain in full (rest from reference TRBV5-5 and TRBJ2-7): DAGVTQSPTHLIKTRGQQVTLRCSPISGHKSVSWYQQVLGQGPQFIFQYYEKEERGRGNFPDRFSARQFPNYSSELNVNALLLGDSALYLCASSLDRMDSYEQYFGPGTRLTVT.

This clonotype occurred many times. This chain connects TRBV7-2 to TRBJ2-7, with 10 bases identical to TRBD1. The CDR3 is 15 residues long. Germline V lookup: CDR1 SGHTA, CDR2 FQGNSA. Trimming took 5 bases from V and 3 from J; bases not matched to a gene: 7. DNA of the CDR3: TGTGCCAGCAGCCCGAGACAGGGGGCCGGCTACGAGCAGTACTTC. Translating it yields CASSPRQGAGYEQYF. The full variable domain, with the rest looked up from reference TRBV7-2 and TRBJ2-7, is GAGVSQSPSNKVTEKGKDVELRCDPISGHTALYWYRQSLGQGLEFLIYFQGNSAPDKSGLPSDRFSAERTGGSVSTLTIQRTQQEDSAVYLCASSPRQGAGYEQYFGPGTRLTVT.

Many counts were recorded for this clonotype. The chain recombines TRBV2 with TRBJ2-2, with 8 bases that match TRBD1. Germline V gives CDR1 SNHLY, CDR2 FYNNEI. V was pared by 6 bases and J by 7 bases, with 16 bases of the junction left unmatched. The CDR3 is made up of 17 amino acids. The CDR3 spells CASSDRGARYSIGELFF. In nucleotides, the CDR3 is TGTGCCAGCAGCGACAGGGGTGCTAGGTATTCCATCGGGGAGCTGTTTTTT.

This clonotype was found many times. This rearrangement joins TRBV20-1 to TRBJ2-5, with 7 nucleotides matching TRBD2. The germline gives CDR1 DFQATT, CDR2 SNEGSKA (reference sequence). The CDR3 extends over 13 amino acids. The V and J ends lost 6 bases and 4 bases, in that order; junction bases with no gene match: 8. CDR3 loop: CSASLAGVETQYF. As DNA, the CDR3 is TGCAGTGCCAGCCTCGCGGGAGTAGAGACCCAGTACTTC.

This clonotype was recorded at least ten times. The chain has TRBV20-1 and TRBJ2-7; possible D gene TRBD1, 6 bases. The germline V and J ends were trimmed by 4 bases and 0 bases, with 13 bases remaining between them. CDR1 is DFQATT and CDR2 is SNEGSKA in the germline V gene (reference sequence). The CDR3 contains 14 residues. The CDR3 is CSAISGVGSYEQYF. The CDR3 nucleotides read TGCAGTGCTATCTCAGGGGTAGGCTCCTACGAGCAGTACTTC.

This clonotype occurred a few times. The J gene is TRBJ2-2, the V gene TRBV20-1, with no clear D. The CDR3 is made up of 13 amino acids. Germline V CDR1 and CDR2: DFQATT, SNEGSKA (reference sequence). Trimming stripped 2 bases from V and 4 bases from J, with 8 bases between. The CDR3 bases are TGCAGTGCTAGACGAGTAGTCACCGGGGAGCTGTTTTTT. Amino acid sequence: CSARRVVTGELFF.

This clonotype has a count of ten or more. V usage is TRBV20-1 and J usage is TRBJ2-1, with no clear D. Germline V gene sequence: CDR1 DFQATT, CDR2 SNEGSKA (reference sequence). The V end lost 2 bases, the J end lost 6 bases, and 8 bases lay between the germline ends. This CDR3 contains 12 residues. This chain's CDR3 is CSARPTTNEQFF. The CDR3 DNA sequence: TGCAGTGCTAGACCTACGACCAATGAGCAGTTCTTC.

This clonotype showed up many times. The rearrangement links TRBV7-9 to TRBJ1-3; no definite D call. Germline assignment: CDR1 SEHNR and CDR2 FQNEAQ (reference sequence). Trimming cost V 7 bases and J 0 bases, with 19 bases left between them. The CDR3 extends over 17 amino acids. CDR3 in amino acids: CASTPSGLMFSGNTIYF. The DNA for the CDR3 is TGTGCCAGCACCCCATCGGGCTTGATGTTCTCTGGAAACACCATATATTTT.

This chain uses TRBV5-1 with TRBJ2-3, with D tentatively TRBD1 or TRBD2 (5 bases each). Germline CDR1 SGHRS, CDR2 YFSETQ. The CDR3 loop spans 13 amino acids. Trimming pared 2 bases from V and 3 bases from J, leaving 7 bases between. CDR3 protein: CASSFEGTDTQYF. CDR3 sequence (DNA): TGCGCCAGCAGCTTTGAGGGGACAGATACGCAGTATTTT.

This clonotype was recorded at least ten times. CDR3 residues: CASSFKETQYF. The DNA of the CDR3 is TGCGCCAGCAGCTTTAAGGAGACCCAGTACTTC. The rearrangement joins TRBV5-1 to TRBJ2-5; no reliable D call. The CDR3 contains 11 residues. The germline gives CDR1 SGHRS, CDR2 YFSETQ. Trimming took off 2 bases at V and 5 bases at J, with 4 bases between the two ends.

Comments on this clonotype: This could be a read error, since a much larger clone is one nucleotide away. The rearrangement joins TRBV20-1 to TRBJ2-3; 7 bases map to TRBD2. The CDR3 sequence is 12 residues long. CDR1 DFQATT and CDR2 SNEGSKA come from the germline V gene (reference sequence). J was trimmed by 7 bases and V by 7 bases; bases with no gene match: 8. The CDR3 is CSDLAEVNTQYF. The CDR3 coding sequence is TGCAGTGACCTAGCGGAAGTGAATACGCAGTATTTT.